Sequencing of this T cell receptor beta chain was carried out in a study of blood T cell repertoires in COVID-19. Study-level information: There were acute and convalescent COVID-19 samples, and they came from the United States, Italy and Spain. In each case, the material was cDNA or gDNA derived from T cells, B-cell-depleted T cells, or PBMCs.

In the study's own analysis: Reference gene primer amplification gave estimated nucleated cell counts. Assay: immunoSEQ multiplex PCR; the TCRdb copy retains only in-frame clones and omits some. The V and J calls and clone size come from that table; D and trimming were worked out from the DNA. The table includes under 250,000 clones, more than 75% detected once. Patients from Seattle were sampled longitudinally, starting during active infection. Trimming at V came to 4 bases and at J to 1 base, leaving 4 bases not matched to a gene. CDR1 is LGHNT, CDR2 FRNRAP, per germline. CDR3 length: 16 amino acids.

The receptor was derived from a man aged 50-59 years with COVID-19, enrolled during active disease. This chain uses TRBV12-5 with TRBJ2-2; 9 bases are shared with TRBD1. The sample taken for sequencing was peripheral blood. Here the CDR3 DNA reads TGTGCTAGTGGTTCTCGGGACAGGGAGAACACCGGGGAGCTGTTTTTT. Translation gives CASGSRDRENTGELFF.